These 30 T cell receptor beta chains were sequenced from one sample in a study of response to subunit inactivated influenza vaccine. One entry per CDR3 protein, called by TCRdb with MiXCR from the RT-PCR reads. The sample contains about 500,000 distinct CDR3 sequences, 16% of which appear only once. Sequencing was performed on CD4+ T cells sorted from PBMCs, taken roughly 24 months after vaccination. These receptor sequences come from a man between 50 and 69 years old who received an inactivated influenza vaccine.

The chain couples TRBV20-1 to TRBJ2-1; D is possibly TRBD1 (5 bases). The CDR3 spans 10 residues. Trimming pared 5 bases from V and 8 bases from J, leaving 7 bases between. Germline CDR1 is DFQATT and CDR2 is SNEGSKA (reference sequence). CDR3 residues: CSAVRDEQFF. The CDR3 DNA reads TGCAGTGCTGTCAGGGATGAGCAGTTCTTC.

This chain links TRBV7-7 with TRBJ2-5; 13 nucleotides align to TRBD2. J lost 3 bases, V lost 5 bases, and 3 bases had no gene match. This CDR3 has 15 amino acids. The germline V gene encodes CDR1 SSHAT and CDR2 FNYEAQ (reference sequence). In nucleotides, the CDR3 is TGTGCCAGCAGCCGAGGACTAGCGGGAGAAGAGACCCAGTACTTC. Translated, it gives CASSRGLAGEETQYF.

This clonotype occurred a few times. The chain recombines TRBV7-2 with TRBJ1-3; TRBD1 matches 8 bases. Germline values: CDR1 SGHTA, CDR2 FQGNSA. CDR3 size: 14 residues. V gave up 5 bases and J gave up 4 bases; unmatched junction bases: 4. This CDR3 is CASSLDRGGNTIYF. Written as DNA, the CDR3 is TGTGCCAGCAGCCTAGACAGGGGAGGAAACACCATATATTTT.

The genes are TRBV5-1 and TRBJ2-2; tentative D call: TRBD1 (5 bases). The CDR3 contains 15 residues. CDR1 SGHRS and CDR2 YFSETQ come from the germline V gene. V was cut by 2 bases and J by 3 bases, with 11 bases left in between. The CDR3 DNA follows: TGCGCCAGCAGCTTATCTCAACAGGACACCGGGGAGCTGTTTTTT. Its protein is CASSLSQQDTGELFF.

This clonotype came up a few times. Written as DNA, the CDR3 is TGTGCCAGCAGCGTAGTGAGCGGGAGGGCCAATGAGCAGTTCTTC. This sequence encodes CASSVVSGRANEQFF. This chain joins TRBV9 and TRBJ2-1; TRBD2 matches at 10 bases. The J segment lost 6 bases and the V segment lost 0 bases, leaving 3 bases of the junction unmatched. The CDR3 runs 15 residues. In germline, CDR1 is SGDLS, CDR2 YYNGEE.

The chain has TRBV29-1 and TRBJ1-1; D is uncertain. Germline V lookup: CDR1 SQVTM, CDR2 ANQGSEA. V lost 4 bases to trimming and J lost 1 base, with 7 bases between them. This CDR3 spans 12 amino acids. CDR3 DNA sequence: TGCAGCGTTGGGAACAGGAACACTGAAGCTTTCTTT. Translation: CSVGNRNTEAFF.

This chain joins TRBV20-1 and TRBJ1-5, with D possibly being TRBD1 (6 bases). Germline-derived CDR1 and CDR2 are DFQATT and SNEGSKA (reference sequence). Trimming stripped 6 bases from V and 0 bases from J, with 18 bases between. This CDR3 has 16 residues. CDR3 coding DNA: TGCAGTGCCCCAATAGGGGGAGTTTATAGCAATCAGCCCCAGCATTTT. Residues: CSAPIGGVYSNQPQHF.

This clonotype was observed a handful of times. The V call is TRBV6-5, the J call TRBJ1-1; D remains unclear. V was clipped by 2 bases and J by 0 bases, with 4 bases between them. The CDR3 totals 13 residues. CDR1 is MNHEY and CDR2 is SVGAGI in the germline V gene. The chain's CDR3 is CASSYDMNTEAFF. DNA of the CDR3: TGTGCCAGCAGTTACGACATGAACACTGAAGCTTTCTTT.

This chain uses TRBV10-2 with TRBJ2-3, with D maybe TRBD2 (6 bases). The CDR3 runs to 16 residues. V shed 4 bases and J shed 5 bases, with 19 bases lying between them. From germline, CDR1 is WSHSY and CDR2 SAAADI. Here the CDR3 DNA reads TGCGCCAGCAGTGGACCAGGAACTAGCTGGGGAGATACGCAGTATTTT. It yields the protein CASSGPGTSWGDTQYF.

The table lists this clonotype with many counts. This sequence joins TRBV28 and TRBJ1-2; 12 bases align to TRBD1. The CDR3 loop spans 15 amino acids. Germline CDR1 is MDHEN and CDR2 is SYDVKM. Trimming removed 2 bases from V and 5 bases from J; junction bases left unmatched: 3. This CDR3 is CASSLGTGGQYGYTF. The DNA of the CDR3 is TGTGCCAGCAGTTTAGGGACAGGGGGCCAGTATGGCTACACCTTC.

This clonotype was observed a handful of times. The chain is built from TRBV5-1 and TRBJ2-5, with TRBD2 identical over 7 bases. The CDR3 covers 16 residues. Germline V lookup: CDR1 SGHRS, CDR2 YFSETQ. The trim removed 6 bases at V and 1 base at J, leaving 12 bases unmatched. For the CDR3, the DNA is TGCGCCAGCACCTTCTGGGCGGGAGATACCCAAGAGACCCAGTACTTC. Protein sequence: CASTFWAGDTQETQYF.

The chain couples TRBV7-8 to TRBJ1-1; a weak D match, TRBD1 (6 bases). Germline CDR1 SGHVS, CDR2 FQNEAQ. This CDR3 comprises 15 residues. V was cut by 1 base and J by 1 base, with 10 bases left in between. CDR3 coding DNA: TGTGCCAGCAGCTTAGAGGCCAGGGGGAACACTGAAGCTTTCTTT. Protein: CASSLEARGNTEAFF.

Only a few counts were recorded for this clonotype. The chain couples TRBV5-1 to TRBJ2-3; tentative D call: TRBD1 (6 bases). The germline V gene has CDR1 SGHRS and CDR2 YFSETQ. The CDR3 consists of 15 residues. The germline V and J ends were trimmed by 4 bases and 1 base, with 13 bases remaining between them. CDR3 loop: CASSPARTGTDTQYF. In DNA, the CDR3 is TGCGCCAGCAGCCCCGCGAGGACAGGCACAGATACGCAGTATTTT.

The CDR3 DNA follows: TGTGCCAGCAGCAGACTGGGGATGGCCTACGAGCAGTACTTC. Amino acids: CASSRLGMAYEQYF. The rearrangement joins TRBV3-1 to TRBJ2-7; unclear D gene. CDR1 is LGHDT, CDR2 YNNKEL, per germline (reference sequence). The germline V and J ends were trimmed by 5 bases and 2 bases, with 13 bases remaining between them. The CDR3 runs 14 residues.

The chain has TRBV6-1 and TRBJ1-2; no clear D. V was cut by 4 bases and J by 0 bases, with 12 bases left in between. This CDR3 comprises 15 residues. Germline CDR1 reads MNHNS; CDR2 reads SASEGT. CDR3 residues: CASSAVLTANYGYTF. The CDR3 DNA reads TGTGCCAGCAGTGCCGTATTGACGGCTAACTATGGCTACACCTTC.

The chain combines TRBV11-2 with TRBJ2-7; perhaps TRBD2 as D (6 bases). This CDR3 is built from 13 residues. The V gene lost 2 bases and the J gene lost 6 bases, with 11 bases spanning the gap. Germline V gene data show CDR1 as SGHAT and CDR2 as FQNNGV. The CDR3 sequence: CASSLRRDGEQYF. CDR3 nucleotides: TGTGCCAGCAGCTTAAGGAGGGACGGCGAGCAGTACTTC.

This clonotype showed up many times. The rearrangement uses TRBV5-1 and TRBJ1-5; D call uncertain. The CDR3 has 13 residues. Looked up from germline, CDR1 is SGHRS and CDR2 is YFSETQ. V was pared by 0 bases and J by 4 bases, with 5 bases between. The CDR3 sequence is CASSLAANQPQHF. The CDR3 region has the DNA TGCGCCAGCAGCTTGGCGGCGAATCAGCCCCAGCATTTT.

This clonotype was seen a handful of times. CDR3 nucleotides: TGTGCCAGCAGCATACAGGGTGATGAAGCTTTCTTT. This gives the protein CASSIQGDEAFF. The chain combines TRBV11-2 with TRBJ1-1; D is perhaps TRBD1 (6 bases). CDR1 is SGHAT and CDR2 is FQNNGV in the germline V gene. Trimming took 5 bases from V and 7 from J, leaving 11 bases between them. This CDR3 region has 12 residues.

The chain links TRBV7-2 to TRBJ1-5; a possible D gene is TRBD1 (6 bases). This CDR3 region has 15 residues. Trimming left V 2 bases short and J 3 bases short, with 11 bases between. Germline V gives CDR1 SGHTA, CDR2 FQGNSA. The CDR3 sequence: CASSLMAGVNQPQHF. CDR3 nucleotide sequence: TGTGCCAGCAGCTTAATGGCAGGGGTCAATCAGCCCCAGCATTTT.

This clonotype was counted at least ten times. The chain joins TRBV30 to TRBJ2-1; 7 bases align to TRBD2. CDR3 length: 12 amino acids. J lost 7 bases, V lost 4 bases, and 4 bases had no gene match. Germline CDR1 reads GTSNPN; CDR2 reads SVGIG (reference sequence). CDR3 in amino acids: CAWKGRENEQFF. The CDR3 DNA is TGTGCCTGGAAAGGGAGGGAGAATGAGCAGTTCTTC.

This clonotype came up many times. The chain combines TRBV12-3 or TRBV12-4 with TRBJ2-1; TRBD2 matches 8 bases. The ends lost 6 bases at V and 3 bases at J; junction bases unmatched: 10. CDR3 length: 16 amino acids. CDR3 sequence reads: CASSPGGGGGYNEQFF. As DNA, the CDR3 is TGTGCCAGCAGCCCCGGGGGGGGAGGAGGCTACAATGAGCAGTTCTTC.

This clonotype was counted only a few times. The CDR3 loop is CASSPGQGSFIYF. CDR3 nucleotide sequence: TGCGCCAGCAGCCCGGGACAGGGGTCCTTCATATATTTT. This chain connects TRBV5-1 to TRBJ1-3; 10 bases match TRBD1. Germline CDR1 SGHRS, CDR2 YFSETQ. J was trimmed by 12 bases and V by 4 bases; bases with no gene match: 7. This CDR3 has 13 amino acids.

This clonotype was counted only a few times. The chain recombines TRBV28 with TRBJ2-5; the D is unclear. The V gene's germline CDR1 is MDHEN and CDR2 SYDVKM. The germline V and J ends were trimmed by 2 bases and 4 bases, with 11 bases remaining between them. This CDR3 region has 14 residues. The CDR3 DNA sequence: TGTGCCAGCAGTTTACGGCCGGTCCCAGAGACCCAGTACTTC. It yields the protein CASSLRPVPETQYF.

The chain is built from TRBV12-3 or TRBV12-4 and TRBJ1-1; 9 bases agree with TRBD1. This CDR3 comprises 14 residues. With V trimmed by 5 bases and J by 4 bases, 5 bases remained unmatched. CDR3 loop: CASSRQGGVTEAFF. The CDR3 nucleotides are TGTGCCAGCAGTAGACAGGGGGGGGTCACTGAAGCTTTCTTT.

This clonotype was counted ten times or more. The CDR3 reads CAWNEQTGNEQYF. CDR3 nucleotide sequence: TGTGCCTGGAACGAACAGACGGGGAACGAGCAGTACTTC. The V and J genes are TRBV30 and TRBJ2-7, with D possibly being TRBD2 (5 bases). The CDR3 extends over 13 amino acids. Germline CDR1 is GTSNPN and CDR2 is SVGIG (reference sequence). V was pared by 4 bases and J by 5 bases, with 15 bases between.

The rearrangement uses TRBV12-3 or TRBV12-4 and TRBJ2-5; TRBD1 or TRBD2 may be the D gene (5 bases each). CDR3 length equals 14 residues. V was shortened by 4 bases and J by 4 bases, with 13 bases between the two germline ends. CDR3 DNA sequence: TGTGCCAGCAGTTCTAAGGCCGGGACAGAGACCCAGTACTTC. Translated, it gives CASSSKAGTETQYF.

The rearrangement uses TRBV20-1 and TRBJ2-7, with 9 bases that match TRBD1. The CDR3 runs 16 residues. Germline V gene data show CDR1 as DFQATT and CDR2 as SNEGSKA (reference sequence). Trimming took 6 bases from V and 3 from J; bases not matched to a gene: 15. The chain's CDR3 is CSADPRLGTGFYEQYF. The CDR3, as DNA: TGCAGTGCGGACCCACGTCTTGGGACAGGGTTCTACGAGCAGTACTTC.

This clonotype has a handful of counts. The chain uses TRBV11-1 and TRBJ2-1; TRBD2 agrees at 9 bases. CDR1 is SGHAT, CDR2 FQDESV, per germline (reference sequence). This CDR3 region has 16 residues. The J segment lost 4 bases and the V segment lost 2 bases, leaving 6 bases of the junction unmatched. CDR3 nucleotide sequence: TGTGCCAGCAGCTTAATGGCGGGAGGGATTTACAATGAGCAGTTCTTC. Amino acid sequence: CASSLMAGGIYNEQFF.

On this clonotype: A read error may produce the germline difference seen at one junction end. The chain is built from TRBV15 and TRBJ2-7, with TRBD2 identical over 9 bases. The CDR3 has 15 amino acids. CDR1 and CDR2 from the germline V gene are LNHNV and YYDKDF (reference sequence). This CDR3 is CATSRSGTSSHEQYF. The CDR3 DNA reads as TGTGCCACCAGCAGATCCGGGACTAGCTCCCACGAGCAGTACTTC.

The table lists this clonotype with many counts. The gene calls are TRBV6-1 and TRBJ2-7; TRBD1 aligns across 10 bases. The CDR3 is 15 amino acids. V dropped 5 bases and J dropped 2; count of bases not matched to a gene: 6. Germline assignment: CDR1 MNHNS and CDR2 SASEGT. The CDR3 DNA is TGTGCCAGCAGTCCGCGACAGGGGGCGGCCTACGAGCAGTACTTC. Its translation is CASSPRQGAAYEQYF.